The 10 T cell receptor beta chains presented below share a single source sample, sequenced in a study of control samples from healthy donors and cancer patients. Sequencing used immunoSEQ multiplex PCR; TCRdb keeps in-frame clones, though not all of them. The top ten clones hold 20% to 30% of a sample with around 13,000 clones, roughly 95% of them seen once. Sequenced sample: PBMCs. Every receptor here comes from a man in his 70s with head and neck cancer.

V and J are TRBV6-1 and TRBJ1-4, with D hard to call. The V gene lost 0 bases and the J gene lost 3 bases, with 8 bases spanning the gap. CDR1 and CDR2 from the germline V gene are MNHNS and SASEGT. This CDR3 spans 15 amino acids. This CDR3 is CASSEAVSANEKLFF. The CDR3 DNA reads as TGTGCCAGCAGTGAAGCAGTGTCTGCTAATGAAAAACTGTTTTTT.

The chain couples TRBV18 to TRBJ2-5; D is unclear. Trimming stripped 3 bases from V and 5 bases from J, with 10 bases between. Germline loops: CDR1 KGHSH, CDR2 LQKENI. This CDR3 contains 13 residues. DNA of the CDR3: TGTGCCAGCTCACCTCAGCCCTGGGAGACCCAGTACTTC. The encoded protein is CASSPQPWETQYF.

This sequence joins TRBV6-5 and TRBJ1-6; D ambiguous. Germline V gives CDR1 MNHEY, CDR2 SVGAGI. The CDR3 is made up of 16 amino acids. V lost 0 bases and J lost 7, with 13 bases in between. The DNA for the CDR3 is TGTGCCAGCAGTTACTCGGTCGCTATGGGGAATTCACCCCTCCACTTT. The encoded protein is CASSYSVAMGNSPLHF.

A single count supports this clone. This chain joins TRBV18 and TRBJ2-1; TRBD2 matches at 12 bases. V was clipped by 2 bases and J by 0 bases; unmatched bases: 11. CDR1 is KGHSH and CDR2 is LQKENI in the germline V gene. CDR3 size: 20 residues. The DNA for the CDR3 is TGTGCCAGCTCACCAATTTTCGGACTAGCGGGAAACTACTCCTACAATGAGCAGTTCTTC. Its protein is CASSPIFGLAGNYSYNEQFF.

The chain couples TRBV4-1 to TRBJ1-5; possible D gene TRBD1, 5 bases. Germline V CDR1 and CDR2: MGHRA, YSYEKL. The V end was cut by 4 bases, the J end by 1 base, with 11 bases between. CDR3 size: 15 residues. This CDR3 is CASSRGTASNQPQHF. CDR3 coding DNA: TGCGCCAGCAGCCGGGGGACGGCGAGCAATCAGCCCCAGCATTTT.

The V call is TRBV7-6, the J call TRBJ1-1, with 8 bases that match TRBD1. V shed 5 bases, J shed 4 bases, and the junction held 9 bases outside the gene matches. The CDR3 contains 15 residues. Germline CDR1 reads SGHVS; CDR2 reads FNYEAQ. DNA for the CDR3: TGTGCCAGCAGCCCGTGGACAGGGCTGGTCACTGAAGCTTTCTTT. It is translated as CASSPWTGLVTEAFF.

The chain recombines TRBV7-3 with TRBJ1-1, with D perhaps matching TRBD1 (5 bases). This CDR3 has 16 amino acids. Trimming cost V 0 bases and J 8 bases, with 19 bases left between them. The germline V gene has CDR1 SGHTA and CDR2 FQGTGA. The chain's CDR3 is CASSLTAGNPVGEAFF. The CDR3 bases are TGTGCCAGCAGCTTAACTGCAGGGAACCCAGTAGGGGAAGCTTTCTTT.

The CDR3 DNA sequence: TGTGCCAGCAGCCTTCCCGCCGGGACTAGCGCGTACAATGAGCAGTTCTTC. Translated, it gives CASSLPAGTSAYNEQFF. The chain couples TRBV28 to TRBJ2-1; 10 nucleotides line up with TRBD2. This CDR3 has 17 residues. V was clipped by 6 bases and J by 4 bases; unmatched bases: 12. Looked up from germline, CDR1 is MDHEN and CDR2 is SYDVKM.

This clone came up a few times. The rearrangement joins TRBV28 to TRBJ2-4; D is unclear. The germline gives CDR1 MDHEN, CDR2 SYDVKM. This CDR3 contains 14 residues. Trimming stripped 4 bases from V and 8 bases from J, with 15 bases between. The CDR3 spells CASSSPGRSYIQYF. In DNA form, the CDR3 reads TGTGCCAGCAGTTCCCCTGGGCGGTCTTACATTCAGTACTTC. Together with reference TRBV28 and TRBJ2-4, the CDR3 gives the full variable domain: DVKVTQSSRYLVKRTGEKVFLECVQDMDHENMFWYRQDPGLGLRLIYFSYDVKMKEKGDIPEGYSVSREKKERFSLILESASTNQTSMYLCASSSPGRSYIQYFGAGTRLSVL.

The V gene is TRBV18, the J gene TRBJ1-4; the D is unclear. The germline CDR1 and CDR2 sequences are KGHSH and LQKENI. V was shortened by 1 base and J by 8 bases, with 5 bases between the two germline ends. The CDR3 runs 12 residues. CDR3 sequence: CASSPQEEKLFF. For the CDR3, the DNA is TGTGCCAGCTCACCACAGGAGGAAAAACTGTTTTTT.